Sequencing of this T cell receptor (beta chain) was carried out in a study of T cell clonality in common variable immunodeficiency. This clone was observed many times. Its matching antigen is unknown. Read sequence stops 3 residues before the CDR3 end, and the germline J gene provides the missing end. Study findings and constraints: Links between repertoire features and CVID complications were heterogeneity-limited. Fewer TCRbeta clones were shared among CVID subjects than controls.

Patients and controls were mostly of Caucasian heritage. Using immunoSEQ multiplex PCR, the repertoire was profiled, and TCRdb retains in-frame clones only, with some absent. The data show about 45,000 clones, with none appearing a single time. This CDR3 spans 17 amino acids. Losses at the gene ends were 3 bases for V and 3 bases for J; bases not matched to a gene: 10. The germline CDR1 and CDR2 sequences are SGDLS and YYNGEE. This receptor was identified in a person between 18 and 70 years old in good health. The sequenced sample consisted of peripheral blood mononuclear cells. This chain connects TRBV9 to TRBJ2-2; 8 bases map to TRBD1. CDR3 sequence: CASSGAQDRDHTGELFF. CDR3 bases read: TGTGCCAGCAGCGGAGCGCAGGACAGGGATCACACCGGGGAG.